The 18 T cell receptor beta chains below all came from one sample that was sequenced in a study of OX40 agonist ivuxolimab in advanced cancers. Assay: immunoSEQ multiplex PCR; the TCRdb copy retains only in-frame clones and omits some. Of 40,000 or so clones in the sample, about nine tenths are singletons; the top ten hold about 13%. The sequenced sample was CD4+ or CD8+ T cells sorted from blood, obtained in a trial of the OX40 agonist ivuxolimab. Receptors were obtained from an adult with an advanced solid tumor such as melanoma, head and neck, liver or kidney cancer.

This clone was seen a single time. The chain joins TRBV6-5 to TRBJ2-7; 9 nucleotides line up with TRBD2. The CDR3 loop spans 15 amino acids. Germline values: CDR1 MNHEY, CDR2 SVGAGI. The trim removed 5 bases at V and 3 bases at J, leaving 8 bases unmatched. CDR3 loop: CASSVDTSGYYEQYF. DNA of the CDR3: TGTGCCAGCAGTGTGGATACTAGCGGGTACTACGAGCAGTACTTC.

By its share, this clone is medium-sized. The rearrangement joins TRBV5-1 to TRBJ1-5, with unresolved D. The CDR3 loop spans 14 amino acids. Trimming took 2 bases from V and 6 from J, leaving 12 bases between them. Germline CDR1 and CDR2: SGHRS and YFSETQ. In DNA, the CDR3 is TGCGCCAGCAGCTTTAGTGTGGGGAGTCAGCCCCAGCATTTT. This translates into CASSFSVGSQPQHF.

This clone was seen once. The chain has TRBV5-4 and TRBJ1-2, with 10 bases identical to TRBD1. CDR3 size: 16 residues. V shed 5 bases and J 0 bases; nucleotides not matched to a gene: 7. Germline V gene lookup returns CDR1 SGHNT and CDR2 YYREEE (reference sequence). Here the CDR3 reads CASSWDRGPSNYGYTF. The CDR3 DNA reads TGTGCCAGCAGTTGGGACAGGGGACCCTCTAACTATGGCTACACCTTC.

The gene calls are TRBV5-1 and TRBJ2-5; D is unclear. Between the trimmed V and J ends, which lost 0 bases and 5 bases, there was a span of 11 bases. This CDR3 spans 14 amino acids. Germline lookup yields CDR1 SGHRS and CDR2 YFSETQ. The CDR3 sequence is CASSLVLDLETQYF. The CDR3 DNA sequence: TGCGCCAGCAGCTTGGTTCTTGATTTGGAGACCCAGTACTTC.

V is TRBV5-4 and J is TRBJ2-3, with 7 nucleotides matching TRBD2. The CDR3 is made up of 14 amino acids. Looked up from germline, CDR1 is SGHNT and CDR2 is YYREEE (reference sequence). The V gene end was trimmed by 2 bases and the J gene end by 6 bases; junction bases not matched to a gene: 6. The CDR3 is CASSFWGEGDTQYF. The CDR3 DNA sequence: TGTGCCAGCAGCTTCTGGGGGGAGGGGGATACGCAGTATTTT. Drawing the rest from reference TRBV5-4 and TRBJ2-3, the complete variable domain is ETGVTQSPTHLIKTRGQQVTLRCSSQSGHNTVSWYQQALGQGPQFIFQYYREEENGRGNFPPRFSGLQFPNYSSELNVNALELDDSALYLCASSFWGEGDTQYFGPGTRLTVL.

The chain uses TRBV19 and TRBJ2-5, with D possibly being TRBD1 or TRBD2 (6 bases each). V was shortened by 5 bases and J by 4 bases, with 14 bases between the two germline ends. CDR1 is LNHDA and CDR2 is SQIVND in the germline V gene (reference sequence). CDR3 size: 14 residues. CDR3 protein: CASSPFGGRETQYF. CDR3 DNA: TGTGCCAGTAGTCCTTTTGGGGGGCGAGAGACCCAGTACTTC.

The rearrangement uses TRBV15 and TRBJ1-6; TRBD1 might be the D (5 bases). The germline gives CDR1 LNHNV, CDR2 YYDKDF (reference sequence). Trimming stripped 0 bases from V and 5 bases from J, with 20 bases between. This CDR3 is 19 amino acids long. CDR3 DNA: TGTGCCACCAGCAGAGATCCTAGGGACGCAGTTATACATAATTCACCCCTCCACTTT. This encodes CATSRDPRDAVIHNSPLHF.

The chain combines TRBV14 with TRBJ2-3; possible D gene TRBD1, 6 bases. The CDR3 runs to 13 residues. Between the trimmed V and J ends, which lost 5 bases and 5 bases, there was a span of 11 bases. The germline gives CDR1 SGHDN, CDR2 FVKESK. The CDR3 reads CASSFVGGDTQYF. DNA for the CDR3: TGTGCCAGCAGCTTTGTAGGGGGAGATACGCAGTATTTT.

V usage is TRBV25-1 and J usage is TRBJ2-6, with 7 bases fitting TRBD1. The germline V gene has CDR1 MGHDK and CDR2 SYGVNS. The CDR3 is 14 residues long. The J segment lost 5 bases and the V segment lost 5 bases, leaving 3 bases of the junction unmatched. The CDR3 loop is CASSTGVWANVLTF. The CDR3 nucleotides are TGTGCCAGCAGTACAGGGGTCTGGGCCAACGTCCTGACTTTC.

CDR3 DNA: TGTGCCAGTAGTATAGATGGGGAATCTGAAGCTTTCTTT. Translated: CASSIDGESEAFF. This chain uses TRBV19 with TRBJ1-1; D gene ambiguous. This CDR3 is 13 amino acids long. Germline V CDR1 and CDR2: LNHDA, SQIVND (reference sequence). V lost 0 bases to trimming and J lost 6 bases, with 8 bases between them.

The J gene is TRBJ1-5, the V gene TRBV9, with D perhaps TRBD1 (5 bases). There are 15 residues in the CDR3. Germline V gives CDR1 SGDLS, CDR2 YYNGEE. V shed 4 bases and J shed 6 bases, with 17 bases lying between them. CDR3: CASSPGDSAVQPQHF. CDR3 nucleotide sequence: TGTGCCAGCAGCCCCGGGGACTCTGCCGTTCAGCCCCAGCATTTT.

V usage is TRBV6-5 and J usage is TRBJ2-7, with 8 bases fitting TRBD1. CDR1 and CDR2 (germline): MNHEY, SVGAGI. V shed 5 bases, J shed 3 bases, and the junction held 3 bases outside the gene matches. The length of the CDR3 is 13 residues. For the CDR3, the DNA is TGTGCCAGCAGTGAGACAGGGGTCTACGAGCAGTACTTC. This sequence encodes CASSETGVYEQYF.

The chain carries TRBV7-9 and TRBJ1-5, with D tentatively TRBD1 (5 bases). The V and J ends lost 3 bases and 4 bases respectively, with 7 bases between them. The length of the CDR3 is 13 residues. Germline V CDR1 and CDR2: SEHNR, FQNEAQ (reference sequence). The CDR3 bases are TGTGCCAGCAGCTTGCAGGGAAATCAGCCCCAGCATTTT. Translated: CASSLQGNQPQHF.

The chain joins TRBV11-2 to TRBJ2-5; 8 bases line up with TRBD1. Trimming cost V 0 bases and J 5 bases; bases outside gene matches: 5. The CDR3 is made up of 15 amino acids. The V gene's germline CDR1 is SGHAT and CDR2 FQNNGV. CDR3 sequence reads: CASSLEDREFETQYF. The CDR3 nucleotides are TGTGCCAGCAGCTTAGAGGACAGGGAGTTCGAGACCCAGTACTTC.

The chain employs TRBV7-3 and TRBJ2-3; TRBD2 matches 8 bases. Per the germline V gene, CDR1 is SGHTA and CDR2 is FQGTGA. This CDR3 region has 14 residues. The junction had 6 bases not matched to a gene; V was cut back by 9 bases and J by 1 base. CDR3 residues: CASGSGVGTDTQYF. CDR3 nucleotide sequence: TGTGCCAGTGGTAGCGGGGTCGGCACAGATACGCAGTATTTT. The full variable domain, rest sourced from reference TRBV7-3 and TRBJ2-3, is GAGVSQTPSNKVTEKGKYVELRCDPISGHTALYWYRQSLGQGPEFLIYFQGTGAADDSGLPNDRFFAVRPEGSVSTLKIQRTERGDSAVYLCASGSGVGTDTQYFGPGTRLTVL.

This clone was detected only once. Mismatch with germline at one junction end may stem from a read error. The V gene is TRBV7-7, the J gene TRBJ2-2; D ambiguous. In germline, CDR1 is SSHAT, CDR2 FNYEAQ (reference sequence). The CDR3 length is 13 residues. For the CDR3, the DNA is TGTGCTAGCAGCGCCTTGGGAACCGGGGAGCTGTTTTTT. Translating gives CASSALGTGELFF.

This clone qualifies as medium-sized. The chain couples TRBV2 to TRBJ1-1; D may be TRBD1 (5 bases). This CDR3 is 15 amino acids long. Germline-derived CDR1 and CDR2 are SNHLY and FYNNEI. Trimming took off 1 base at V and 1 base at J, with 10 bases between the two ends. DNA for the CDR3: TGTGCCAGCAGTGAAGGGACAATTGAGAACACTGAAGCTTTCTTT. This codes for CASSEGTIENTEAFF.

The chain recombines TRBV27 with TRBJ2-2, with 7 bases that match TRBD2. The germline CDR1 and CDR2 sequences are MNHEY and SMNVEV (reference sequence). The CDR3 is made up of 12 amino acids. J lost 8 bases, V lost 4 bases, and 1 base had no gene match. CDR3 sequence: CASSSGGGELFF. The CDR3 DNA follows: TGTGCCAGCAGTTCGGGGGGTGGGGAGCTGTTTTTT.